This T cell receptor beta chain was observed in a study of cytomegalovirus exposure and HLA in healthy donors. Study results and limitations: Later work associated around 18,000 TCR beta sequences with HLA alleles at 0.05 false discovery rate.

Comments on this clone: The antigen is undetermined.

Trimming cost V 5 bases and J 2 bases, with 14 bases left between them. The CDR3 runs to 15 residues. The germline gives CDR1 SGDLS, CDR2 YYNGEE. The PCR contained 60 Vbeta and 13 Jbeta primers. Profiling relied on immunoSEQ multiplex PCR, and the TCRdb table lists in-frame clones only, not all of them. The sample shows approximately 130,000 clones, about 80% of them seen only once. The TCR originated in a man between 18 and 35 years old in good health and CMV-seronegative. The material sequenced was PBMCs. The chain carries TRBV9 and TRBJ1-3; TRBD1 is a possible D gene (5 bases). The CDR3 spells CASRPSGGTGNTIYF. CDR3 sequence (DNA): TGTGCCAGCAGGCCCTCCGGGGGTACTGGAAACACCATATATTTT.